This passage covers 12 T cell receptor beta chains from one sample sequenced in a study of CD8+ T cells in alopecia areata. The treatment is: oral pan-JAK inhibitor, 5-10 mg twice daily. cDNA prepared by RNA extraction and subsequent reverse transcription served as the template for sequencing. TCRdb's copy holds only in-frame clones and misses some; the assay was immunoSEQ multiplex PCR. The sample lists about 190,000 clones, 60% seen once, with just over 1% in the top ten. The sequences come from CD4+ T cells sorted from blood, collected at week 24, from a patient treated with tofacitinib. The receptors originated from a human donor with alopecia areata.

There are a few counts of this clone. The rearrangement links TRBV11-3 to TRBJ2-5; D not resolved. With 2 bases removed from V and 4 bases from J, the gap between germline ends came to 5 bases. The CDR3 has 12 amino acids. The germline V gene has CDR1 SGHNT and CDR2 YENEEA. CDR3: CASSLLRETQYF. CDR3 bases: TGTGCCAGCAGCTTATTGAGAGAGACCCAGTACTTC.

V is TRBV9 and J is TRBJ1-5; D might be TRBD1 (6 bases). Germline CDR1 is SGDLS and CDR2 is YYNGEE. The V and J ends lost 0 bases and 4 bases respectively, with 14 bases between them. CDR3 size: 16 residues. The DNA for the CDR3 is TGTGCCAGCAGCGTAGGCCCAGGGGCAGTGAATCAGCCCCAGCATTTT. It is translated as CASSVGPGAVNQPQHF.

The chain uses TRBV25-1 and TRBJ1-2, with 9 bases aligning to TRBD1. Losses at the gene ends were 9 bases for V and 3 bases for J; bases not matched to a gene: 14. CDR3 size: 16 residues. Germline loops: CDR1 MGHDK, CDR2 SYGVNS. The CDR3 reads CARTGGGPYLDYGYTF. CDR3 nucleotides: TGTGCCAGAACAGGGGGCGGACCTTACCTCGACTATGGCTACACCTTC.

V and J are TRBV4-1 and TRBJ1-2; no clear D. The germline V and J ends were trimmed by 1 base and 4 bases, with 13 bases remaining between them. Germline assignment: CDR1 MGHRA and CDR2 YSYEKL. The CDR3 runs 15 residues. Here the CDR3 DNA reads TGCGCCAGCAGCCAAGTGGCTACAGAGACCTATGGCTACACCTTC. Protein sequence: CASSQVATETYGYTF.

The rearrangement joins TRBV2 to TRBJ2-5, with a tentative D call TRBD1 (6 bases). Germline CDR1 reads SNHLY; CDR2 reads FYNNEI. The CDR3 is made up of 13 amino acids. Trimming stripped 3 bases from V and 4 bases from J, with 9 bases between. CDR3 loop: CASSDRRGETQYF. Here the CDR3 DNA reads TGTGCCAGCAGTGATCGCAGGGGAGAGACCCAGTACTTC.

A single count supports this clone. This chain links TRBV29-1 with TRBJ2-5, with a possible D match to TRBD1 (6 bases). Germline CDR1 SQVTM, CDR2 ANQGSEA. V lost 7 bases, J lost 0 bases, and 12 bases lay in between. The CDR3 consists of 13 residues. The CDR3 sequence: CSGRGQYQETQYF. The CDR3 DNA follows: TGCAGCGGCCGAGGACAGTACCAAGAGACCCAGTACTTC.

The chain carries TRBV29-1 and TRBJ2-5, with D uncertain. This CDR3 is built from 11 residues. V was cut by 4 bases and J by 1 base, with 4 bases left in between. Germline loops: CDR1 SQVTM, CDR2 ANQGSEA. The CDR3 DNA follows: TGCAGCGTTGCCAGCCAAGAGACCCAGTACTTC. Translation gives CSVASQETQYF.

This chain joins TRBV6-6 and TRBJ2-3; D remains ambiguous. The ends were cut back, 5 bases at V and 3 bases at J, with 9 bases in the middle. This CDR3 comprises 13 residues. CDR1 MNHNY and CDR2 SVGAGI come from the germline V gene (reference sequence). The CDR3 loop is CASSVLGTDTQYF. CDR3 DNA: TGTGCCAGCAGTGTTTTGGGTACAGATACGCAGTATTTT.

The gene calls are TRBV29-1 and TRBJ1-2; TRBD1 agrees at 9 bases. CDR1 SQVTM and CDR2 ANQGSEA come from the germline V gene. J gave up 5 bases and V 7 bases, and 5 bases lay outside the gene matches. The CDR3 sequence is 12 residues long. The CDR3 loop is CSAQTGGYGYTF. CDR3 nucleotide sequence: TGCAGCGCTCAGACAGGGGGGTATGGCTACACCTTC. Supplemented by reference TRBV29-1 and TRBJ1-2, the full variable domain reads SAVISQKPSRDICQRGTSLTIQCQVDSQVTMMFWYRQQPGQSLTLIATANQGSEATYESGFVIDKFPISRPNLTFSTLTVSNMSPEDSSIYLCSAQTGGYGYTFGSGTRLTVV.

The chain links TRBV7-2 to TRBJ2-3; 10 nucleotides match TRBD1. The CDR3 contains 15 residues. CDR1 is SGHTA and CDR2 is FQGNSA in the germline V gene. Trimming cost V 2 bases and J 6 bases; bases outside gene matches: 5. CDR3 DNA sequence: TGTGCCAGCAGCTTACAGGGACAGGGGATTGATACGCAGTATTTT. It yields the protein CASSLQGQGIDTQYF. The full variable domain, with the rest looked up from reference TRBV7-2 and TRBJ2-3, is GAGVSQSPSNKVTEKGKDVELRCDPISGHTALYWYRQSLGQGLEFLIYFQGNSAPDKSGLPSDRFSAERTGGSVSTLTIQRTQQEDSAVYLCASSLQGQGIDTQYFGPGTRLTVL.

This clone was detected only a few times. This chain's CDR3 is CASSQSRGLFNLYEQYF. CDR3 sequence (DNA): TGCGCCAGCAGTCAATCTAGGGGACTCTTTAATTTGTACGAGCAGTACTTC. This chain uses TRBV23-1 with TRBJ2-7, with D tentatively TRBD2 (6 bases). TRBV23-1 is treated as an ORF (open reading frame) with a function not yet certain. The CDR3 is 17 residues long. V gave up 0 bases and J gave up 4 bases, with 19 bases separating them.

This sequence joins TRBV20-1 and TRBJ2-5; D is unclear. Germline loops: CDR1 DFQATT, CDR2 SNEGSKA (reference sequence). V gave up 2 bases and J gave up 5 bases, with 6 bases separating them. CDR3 size: 11 residues. CDR3 sequence reads: CSARIGETQYF. In DNA, the CDR3 is TGCAGTGCTAGAATCGGGGAGACCCAGTACTTC.